This is a list of T cell receptor beta chains from one sample in a study of technical replicates of blood from a few donors. Clones were read by immunoSEQ multiplex PCR, and TCRdb kept only the in-frame ones, dropping some. The table lists under 85,000 clones, approximately 94% of them singletons. The sample was T cells isolated from PBMCs. Receptors originate from a human donor in good health. The CDR3 runs from the conserved cysteine through the conserved F or W. Fields, in order: V gene, clone size, CDR3 length, J gene, D gene, CDR3 protein, CDR3 DNA. A D gene is named only where the DNA matches it firmly. Size is stated for part of the rows, as once, few or many counts, or as a class when the clone is expanded.

>TRBV5-1|-|16|TRBJ2-1|TRBD1
CASSLSSGTGVNEQFF
TGCGCCAGCAGCTTGTCTTCTGGGACAGGGGTTAATGAGCAGTTCTTC
>TRBV19|-|16|TRBJ2-2|TRBD1
CASSISGTGTTGELFF
TGTGCCAGTAGTATCTCCGGGACAGGGACCACCGGGGAGCTGTTTTTT
>TRBV28|few|16|TRBJ1-2|TRBD1
CASSYPPGQGFGGYTF
TGTGCCAGCAGCTACCCTCCGGGACAGGGATTCGGTGGCTACACCTTC
>TRBV4-1|-|13|TRBJ1-5|TRBD1
CASSQHTQGAQHF
TGCGCCAGCAGCCAACACACCCAGGGGGCCCAGCATTTT
>TRBV5-1|once|14|TRBJ2-7|-
CASSLVGGSSEQYF
TGCGCCAGCAGCTTGGTCGGAGGGAGCTCCGAGCAGTACTTC
>TRBV6-1|-|14|TRBJ1-1|TRBD1
CASSDGTGNTEAFF
TGTGCCAGCAGTGATGGGACAGGGAACACTGAAGCTTTCTTT
>TRBV5-1|-|15|TRBJ2-1|-
CASSLEYDREDEQFF
TGCGCCAGCAGCCTCGAATACGACAGGGAGGATGAGCAGTTCTTC
>TRBV19|once|14|TRBJ1-6|TRBD1
CASRITGANSPLHF
TGTGCCAGTAGGATTACAGGGGCGAATTCACCCCTCCACTTT
>TRBV19|once|17|TRBJ2-1|-
CASSSRHGRGLYNEQFF
TGTGCCAGTAGTAGTAGGCACGGAAGGGGACTCTACAATGAGCAGTTCTTC
>TRBV2|-|10|TRBJ2-7|-
CASDGGEQYF
TGTGCCAGCGACGGGGGCGAGCAGTACTTC
>TRBV7-9|-|15|TRBJ2-7|TRBD2
CASSPLAGEGYEQYF
TGTGCCAGCAGCCCACTAGCGGGAGAGGGCTACGAGCAGTACTTC
>TRBV27|-|14|TRBJ2-7|-
CASSPGTGPDEQYF
TGTGCCAGCAGCCCCGGGACTGGGCCCGACGAGCAGTACTTC
>TRBV6-5|-|14|TRBJ2-7|-
CASSYRQDSYEQYF
TGTGCCAGCAGTTACAGGCAGGACTCCTACGAGCAGTACTTC
>TRBV7-9|-|15|TRBJ2-7|-
CASSPGDLSSYEQYF
TGTGCCAGCAGCCCAGGGGACCTCTCTTCCTACGAGCAGTACTTC
>TRBV27|-|14|TRBJ1-1|-
CASSLRRPNTEAFF
TGTGCCAGCAGTTTAAGGCGGCCGAACACTGAAGCTTTCTTT
>TRBV5-6|-|17|TRBJ2-2|TRBD2
CASSTGLAGGPGRELFF
TGTGCCAGCAGCACAGGACTAGCGGGAGGGCCGGGGAGGGAGCTGTTTTTT
>TRBV7-2|-|14|TRBJ2-3|TRBD1
CASARDSTLDTQYF
TGTGCCAGCGCAAGGGACAGCACATTGGATACGCAGTATTTT
>TRBV6-1|-|16|TRBJ2-1|TRBD1
CASSDKGTGPYNEQFF
TGTGCCAGCAGTGATAAGGGGACAGGGCCTTACAATGAGCAGTTCTTC
>TRBV29-1|-|13|TRBJ1-5|TRBD1
CSVAGQPNQPQHF
TGCAGCGTCGCGGGACAGCCAAATCAGCCCCAGCATTTT
>TRBV19|-|14|TRBJ1-1|-
CASSIGAVKTEAFF
TGTGCCAGTAGTATTGGGGCCGTAAAAACTGAAGCTTTCTTT
>TRBV9|-|15|TRBJ2-5|-
CASSAGAAIQETQYF
TGTGCCAGCAGCGCTGGGGCGGCTATACAAGAGACCCAGTACTTC
>TRBV7-6|-|15|TRBJ2-5|TRBD1
CASSEGTEPRETQYF
TGTGCCAGCAGCGAGGGGACAGAACCAAGAGAAACCCAATACTTC
>TRBV4-2|-|14|TRBJ1-1|-
CASSQDRWNTEAFF
TGTGCCAGCAGCCAAGACAGATGGAACACTGAAGCTTTCTTT
>TRBV11-2|-|13|TRBJ2-7|TRBD1
CASSSDRADEQYF
TGTGCCAGCAGCTCGGACAGGGCGGACGAGCAGTACTTC
>TRBV7-9|-|13|TRBJ2-3|TRBD2
CASSFTSEDTQYF
TGTGCCAGCAGTTTTACTAGCGAGGATACGCAGTATTTT
>TRBV28|-|15|TRBJ2-7|TRBD2
CASTAAGGSSYEQYF
TGTGCCAGCACCGCGGCGGGCGGGAGCTCCTACGAGCAGTACTTC
>TRBV2|-|14|TRBJ2-5|TRBD1
CASSARDSQETQYF
TGTGCCAGCAGTGCCCGGGACAGTCAAGAGACCCAGTACTTC
>TRBV5-1|once|15|TRBJ1-5|-
CASSLRQDSNQPQHF
TGCGCCAGCAGCTTGAGGCAGGATAGCAATCAGCCCCAGCATTTT
>TRBV5-8|-|18|TRBJ2-1|-
CASSLALIAPSSYNEQFF
TGTGCCAGCAGCTTGGCCCTCATAGCGCCCAGCTCCTACAATGAGCAGTTCTTC
>TRBV4-1|-|11|TRBJ2-1|-
CASSKGNEQFF
TGCGCCAGCAGCAAGGGGAATGAGCAGTTCTTC
>TRBV6-5|once|13|TRBJ1-2|TRBD1
CASSPGGAGGYTF
TGTGCCAGCAGTCCAGGGGGCGCGGGCGGCTACACCTTC
>TRBV15|-|15|TRBJ1-3|-
CATSSRPGGGNTIYF
TGTGCCACCAGCAGTAGGCCGGGAGGAGGAAACACCATATATTTT
>TRBV5-1|-|17|TRBJ2-4|-
CASSPFAPLDTKNIQYF
TGCGCCAGCAGCCCATTTGCTCCCCTAGATACCAAAAACATTCAGTACTTC
>TRBV5-4|-|17|TRBJ2-2|TRBD2
CASSLSAAGGGTGELFF
TGTGCCAGCAGCTTGAGCGCTGCCGGGGGGGGCACCGGGGAGCTGTTTTTT
>TRBV2|-|15|TRBJ2-2|TRBD2
CASRSGGLYTGELFF
TGTGCCAGCAGGAGCGGGGGGCTATACACCGGGGAGCTGTTTTTT
>TRBV30|-|12|TRBJ1-2|-
CASLRGGYGYTF
TGTGCCTCCCTTCGGGGAGGCTATGGCTACACCTTC
>TRBV7-8|-|15|TRBJ2-7|-
CASSTRQVPSYEQYF
TGTGCCAGCAGCACGAGACAGGTCCCGAGCTACGAGCAGTACTTC
>TRBV11-3|-|13|TRBJ2-7|-
CASSLGQTYEQYF
TGTGCCAGCAGCTTGGGGCAAACCTACGAGCAGTACTTC
>TRBV6-1|-|14|TRBJ1-1|-
CASSEGSMNTEAFF
TGTGCCAGCAGTGAAGGCTCTATGAACACTGAAGCTTTCTTT
>TRBV5-8|-|17|TRBJ1-1|TRBD1
CASSFYFSRGQVTEAFF
TGTGCCAGCAGCTTCTATTTTTCCAGGGGGCAGGTCACTGAAGCTTTCTTT
>TRBV6-1|-|13|TRBJ2-1|TRBD1
CASSEAGTASQFF
TGTGCCAGCAGTGAAGCGGGGACAGCTAGTCAGTTCTTC
>TRBV9|-|17|TRBJ2-7|TRBD2
CASSVGTSGRGSYEQYF
TGTGCCAGCAGCGTCGGGACTAGCGGGAGGGGTAGCTACGAGCAGTACTTC